This entry lists 18 T cell receptor beta chains sequenced from one sample in a study of blood T cell repertoires in COVID-19. Clones were read by immunoSEQ multiplex PCR, and TCRdb kept only the in-frame ones, dropping some. The sample comprises about 200,000 clones, roughly 87% of which are singletons, and around 2.3% rests with the top ten. Sample: PBMCs or T cells enriched from blood (not recorded which). The receptor source for this set is a woman in her thirties who had recovered from COVID-19.

V is TRBV7-2 and J is TRBJ1-2; D call uncertain. This CDR3 comprises 15 residues. The germline V gene has CDR1 SGHTA and CDR2 FQGNSA. Trimming took off 0 bases at V and 7 bases at J, with 15 bases between the two ends. CDR3 amino acids: CASSLARVELGGYTF. CDR3 nucleotides: TGTGCCAGCAGCTTAGCCCGGGTGGAGCTCGGTGGCTACACCTTC. Supplemented by reference TRBV7-2 and TRBJ1-2, the full variable domain reads GAGVSQSPSNKVTEKGKDVELRCDPISGHTALYWYRQSLGQGLEFLIYFQGNSAPDKSGLPSDRFSAERTGGSVSTLTIQRTQQEDSAVYLCASSLARVELGGYTFGSGTRLTVV.

The V and J genes are TRBV15 and TRBJ1-6; D remains unclear. Looked up from germline, CDR1 is LNHNV and CDR2 is YYDKDF (reference sequence). This CDR3 spans 15 amino acids. Trimming left V 0 bases short and J 2 bases short, with 5 bases between. CDR3 bases: TGTGCCACCAGCAGAGATTCCGCCTATAATTCACCCCTCCACTTT. Its protein product is CATSRDSAYNSPLHF.

The rearrangement joins TRBV5-1 to TRBJ2-1; D perhaps matches TRBD1 (6 bases). V lost 0 bases to trimming and J lost 5 bases, with 12 bases between them. Germline V lookup: CDR1 SGHRS, CDR2 YFSETQ. CDR3 length: 15 residues. The CDR3 reads CASSLVLGANNEQFF. CDR3 nucleotides: TGCGCCAGCAGCTTGGTTTTGGGGGCAAACAATGAGCAGTTCTTC.

The V call is TRBV27, the J call TRBJ1-3; TRBD1 might be the D (5 bases). The CDR3 is 13 residues long. Trimming stripped 4 bases from V and 4 bases from J, with 8 bases between. CDR1 and CDR2 (germline): MNHEY, SMNVEV (reference sequence). CDR3 sequence: CASSSGLGNTIYF. CDR3 in DNA: TGTGCCAGCAGTTCAGGGTTAGGAAACACCATATATTTT.

The gene calls are TRBV28 and TRBJ1-5, with D possibly TRBD1 on 5 matching bases. CDR3 length equals 16 residues. Germline V gene data show CDR1 as MDHEN and CDR2 as SYDVKM. V lost 3 bases, J lost 3 bases, and 15 bases lay in between. CDR3 residues: CASSLGDGGFNQPQHF. The CDR3 DNA reads TGTGCCAGCAGTTTGGGGGACGGGGGATTCAATCAGCCCCAGCATTTT. Together with reference TRBV28 and TRBJ1-5, the CDR3 gives the full variable domain: DVKVTQSSRYLVKRTGEKVFLECVQDMDHENMFWYRQDPGLGLRLIYFSYDVKMKEKGDIPEGYSVSREKKERFSLILESASTNQTSMYLCASSLGDGGFNQPQHFGDGTRLSIL.

This chain links TRBV11-2 with TRBJ1-2; 8 nucleotides line up with TRBD1. CDR1 SGHAT and CDR2 FQNNGV come from the germline V gene. V lost 3 bases and J lost 8; bases outside the gene matches: 11. The CDR3 totals 15 residues. The CDR3 reads CASSFNAGGAEGYTF. In DNA, the CDR3 is TGTGCCAGCAGCTTCAACGCAGGGGGCGCGGAAGGCTACACCTTC.

The chain couples TRBV11-2 to TRBJ1-1; D unclear. Germline loops: CDR1 SGHAT, CDR2 FQNNGV. V gave up 3 bases and J gave up 0 bases, with 8 bases separating them. The CDR3 is 14 residues long. This CDR3 is CASSFLSVNTEAFF. For the CDR3, the DNA is TGTGCCAGCAGCTTCCTATCCGTGAACACTGAAGCTTTCTTT.

This chain links TRBV11-3 with TRBJ2-1; 16 bases match TRBD2. Germline CDR1 SGHNT, CDR2 YENEEA. This CDR3 contains 18 residues. The J segment lost 3 bases and the V segment lost 4 bases, leaving 6 bases of the junction unmatched. The CDR3 region has the DNA TGTGCCAGCAGCTCCGGGACTAGCGGGAGGGGGTTCTACAATGAGCAGTTCTTC. Residues: CASSSGTSGRGFYNEQFF.

This CDR3 is CASSLLGVGGYTF. As DNA, the CDR3 is TGTGCCAGCAGTTTATTAGGGGTCGGAGGCTACACCTTC. J is TRBJ1-2 and V is TRBV27; D may be TRBD1 (5 bases). The V gene's germline CDR1 is MNHEY and CDR2 SMNVEV (reference sequence). CDR3 length: 13 amino acids. V lost 1 base, J lost 8 bases, and 11 bases lay in between.

The rearrangement joins TRBV7-3 to TRBJ2-1; 9 positions agree with TRBD2. In germline, CDR1 is SGHTA, CDR2 FQGTGA. The CDR3 is 15 amino acids. V lost 3 bases and J lost 4; bases outside the gene matches: 4. The CDR3 DNA reads TGTGCCAGCAGCTTCGGGACTAGCCCTTACAATGAGCAGTTCTTC. It specifies CASSFGTSPYNEQFF.

The V and J genes are TRBV6-2 or TRBV6-3 and TRBJ2-7, with 7 positions matching TRBD1. The V and J ends lost 3 bases and 3 bases, in that order; junction bases with no gene match: 8. This CDR3 comprises 15 residues. Germline V gene lookup returns CDR1 MNHEY and CDR2 SVGEGT. The CDR3 region is CASSYLPGQSYEQYF. CDR3 nucleotide sequence: TGTGCCAGCAGTTATTTACCGGGACAGAGCTACGAGCAGTACTTC.

The CDR3 sequence is CASSSGGSLNEKLFF. CDR3 DNA: TGCGCCAGCAGCTCGGGGGGTTCTCTGAATGAAAAACTGTTTTTT. J is TRBJ1-4 and V is TRBV5-1; D is possibly TRBD1 (5 bases). Germline CDR1 is SGHRS and CDR2 is YFSETQ. Trimming pared 3 bases from V and 5 bases from J, leaving 14 bases between. This CDR3 contains 15 residues.

The rearrangement uses TRBV5-4 and TRBJ2-7; 9 bases map to TRBD2. Germline CDR1 reads SGHNT; CDR2 reads YYREEE (reference sequence). The CDR3 covers 14 residues. V shed 5 bases, J shed 5 bases, and the junction held 8 bases outside the gene matches. DNA of the CDR3: TGTGCCAGCAGGTTAGCGGGAGTCAACGACGAGCAGTACTTC. It encodes CASRLAGVNDEQYF.

The chain uses TRBV18 and TRBJ1-6; D is uncertain. The CDR3 covers 16 residues. Germline V gene lookup returns CDR1 KGHSH and CDR2 LQKENI. V was cut by 3 bases and J by 2 bases, with 11 bases left in between. The CDR3 nucleotides read TGTGCCAGCTCACCTCTCCCCGGGACCTATAATTCACCCCTCCACTTT. It encodes CASSPLPGTYNSPLHF.

V is TRBV5-1 and J is TRBJ1-4; D remains ambiguous. The germline V gene encodes CDR1 SGHRS and CDR2 YFSETQ. The CDR3 sequence is 15 residues long. Trimming took off 0 bases at V and 0 bases at J, with 6 bases between the two ends. The CDR3 DNA reads TGCGCCAGCAGCTTGGGTCCCGCAACTAATGAAAAACTGTTTTTT. It codes for CASSLGPATNEKLFF.

The V and J genes are TRBV6-5 and TRBJ1-2, with 9 nucleotides matching TRBD1. CDR3 length: 13 amino acids. V was pared by 5 bases and J by 6 bases, with 4 bases of the junction left unmatched. The V gene's germline CDR1 is MNHEY and CDR2 SVGAGI. CDR3 region: CASSPDRGDGYTF. The CDR3 nucleotides are TGTGCCAGCAGTCCGGACAGGGGTGATGGCTACACCTTC.

J is TRBJ2-1 and V is TRBV5-1, with 7 bases that match TRBD2. The CDR3 spans 14 residues. The germline V gene encodes CDR1 SGHRS and CDR2 YFSETQ. V trimming: 4 bases; J trimming: 8 bases; junction bases outside the gene matches: 9. CDR3 loop: CASSPGTTRDEQFF. CDR3 coding DNA: TGCGCCAGCAGCCCCGGGACTACACGGGATGAGCAGTTCTTC.

The chain uses TRBV15 and TRBJ1-4; the D gene is possibly TRBD1 (5 bases). CDR3 length equals 15 residues. V was trimmed by 1 base and J by 4 bases, leaving 10 bases between them. The germline V gene has CDR1 LNHNV and CDR2 YYDKDF (reference sequence). DNA for the CDR3: TGTGCCACCAGCAGAGGGGGGGGATATAATGAAAAACTGTTTTTT. It translates to CATSRGGGYNEKLFF.